These T cell receptor beta chains were read from a single sample in a study of shared clonotypes between healthy human individuals. Sequenced by immunoSEQ multiplex PCR; TCRdb stores in-frame clones only, minus some. Of roughly 2 million clones in the sample, around 95% were seen once. The sequenced sample was naive CD4+ T cells sorted from blood. All receptors derive from a man younger than 35 in good health. Both conserved end residues are part of each CDR3. Fields, in order: J gene, V gene, CDR3 protein.

J: TRBJ2-2; V: TRBV7-2; CDR3: CASSATVSGELFF
J: TRBJ1-1; V: TRBV7-2; CDR3: CASSLAQNTEAFF
J: TRBJ1-6; V: TRBV5-4; CDR3: CASSFGTGGERSPLHF
J: TRBJ2-7; V: TRBV6-1; CDR3: CASNTYEQYF
J: TRBJ2-1; V: TRBV30; CDR3: CAWSALTMTGGRNEQFF
J: TRBJ2-7; V: TRBV30; CDR3: CAWSLTYEQYF
J: TRBJ1-2; V: TRBV19; CDR3: CASSIGQGNYGYTF
J: TRBJ2-5; V: TRBV5-1; CDR3: CASSSNAGQQETQYF
J: TRBJ2-1; V: TRBV5-1; CDR3: CASRQGPNNEQFF
J: TRBJ1-2; V: TRBV7-2; CDR3: CASSLQAPTGYTF
J: TRBJ1-1; V: TRBV7-9; CDR3: CASSSTEPLNTEAFF
J: TRBJ2-4; V: TRBV2; CDR3: CASSEGRTGVNIQYF
J: TRBJ2-7; V: TRBV10-3; CDR3: CAISESLGVPILDEQYF
J: TRBJ1-6; V: TRBV10-3; CDR3: CAISDGSAPLHF